A selection of T cell receptor beta chains follows, all from one sample in a study of cytomegalovirus exposure and HLA in healthy donors. Data came from immunoSEQ multiplex PCR; TCRdb stores just in-frame clones and leaves some out. The sample has about 170,000 clones, 65% to 85% seen once. The sequenced material came from PBMCs. The receptor source for this set is a woman aged 50 to 60 in good health and CMV-seropositive. Each CDR3 is given with its conserved first and last residue. D genes are given only for firm matches. A row's size may be missing; if present it is once, few, many or a size class.

v_call	d_call	clone_size	j_call	cdr3_aa	cdr3_nt
TRBV6-1	TRBD1	.	TRBJ2-7	CASSERTGFYEQYF	TGTGCCAGCAGTGAACGGACAGGGTTCTACGAGCAGTACTTC
TRBV5-5	TRBD2	.	TRBJ2-7	CASSFMASGYYEQYF	TGTGCCAGCAGCTTTATGGCTAGCGGGTACTACGAGCAGTACTTC
TRBV27	.	once	TRBJ1-2	CASSLRGYGYTF	TGTGCCAGCAGTCTCAGAGGCTATGGCTACACCTTC
TRBV6-5	.	.	TRBJ1-1	CASLPGGGMNTEAFF	TGTGCCAGCCTCCCGGGGGGGGGCATGAACACTGAAGCTTTCTTT
TRBV4-1	.	.	TRBJ2-1	CASSHIRGNEQFF	TGCGCCAGCAGCCACATCAGGGGCAATGAGCAGTTCTTC
TRBV14	TRBD1	.	TRBJ1-2	CASSQDGQGAQGYTF	TGTGCCAGCAGCCAAGATGGACAGGGGGCGCAGGGCTACACCTTC
TRBV9	.	once	TRBJ1-3	CASSGRFQGLGGNTIYF	TGTGCCAGCAGCGGCCGATTCCAGGGACTGGGGGGAAACACCATATATTTT
TRBV6-6	.	.	TRBJ1-4	CASFGGATNEKLFF	TGTGCCAGCTTCGGGGGAGCAACTAATGAAAAACTGTTTTTT
TRBV4-1	.	.	TRBJ2-7	CASSQDAGADYEQYF	TGCGCCAGCAGCCAAGATGCGGGGGCGGACTACGAGCAGTACTTC
TRBV4-3	TRBD1	.	TRBJ1-3	CASSQVFAGTGVLVNTIYF	TGCGCCAGCAGCCAAGTCTTTGCTGGGACAGGGGTTCTAGTAAACACCATATATTTT
TRBV7-9	TRBD1	.	TRBJ2-1	CASSLEVTGTGLFF	TGTGCCAGCAGCTTAGAGGTTACCGGGACAGGTCTGTTCTTC
TRBV28	.	.	TRBJ2-2	CSSSTPSGTGELFF	TGTTCCAGCAGTACCCCCTCAGGGACCGGGGAGCTGTTTTTT
TRBV28	.	.	TRBJ1-2	CASSLGGSPNYGYTF	TGTGCCAGCAGTTTGGGGGGAAGTCCAAACTATGGCTACACCTTC
TRBV6-1	.	.	TRBJ2-1	CASSVRRQGRINEQFF	TGTGCCAGCAGTGTTCGGCGGCAGGGTAGAATCAATGAGCAGTTCTTC
TRBV19	.	.	TRBJ1-5	CASNIGGGLGNQPQHF	TGTGCCAGTAACATAGGCGGGGGTTTGGGCAATCAGCCCCAGCATTTT
TRBV5-1	.	few	TRBJ1-4	CASSLGSRTNEKLFF	TGCGCCAGCAGCTTGGGATCCCGGACTAATGAAAAACTGTTTTTT
TRBV9	.	.	TRBJ1-6	CASSVSGDDSDSPLHF	TGTGCCAGCAGCGTTTCAGGGGACGATTCAGATTCACCCCTCCACTTT
TRBV7-2	TRBD2	.	TRBJ2-2	CASSFTIAGGPNTGELFF	TGTGCCAGCAGCTTTACCATAGCGGGGGGGCCGAACACCGGGGAGCTGTTTTTT
TRBV29-1	.	.	TRBJ1-1	CSVREDFTEAFF	TGCAGCGTTAGGGAGGATTTCACTGAAGCTTTCTTT
TRBV7-2	.	.	TRBJ2-1	CASSHREAGWNYNEQFF	TGTGCCAGCAGCCATCGCGAGGCAGGGTGGAACTACAATGAGCAGTTCTTC
TRBV7-6	TRBD2	.	TRBJ2-7	CASSLGREGREQYF	TGTGCCAGCAGCTTAGGGCGGGAGGGCCGCGAGCAGTACTTC
TRBV19	TRBD1	.	TRBJ2-7	CASSRLQGDEQYF	TGTGCCAGTAGTAGGTTACAGGGGGACGAGCAGTACTTC
TRBV5-8	TRBD1	few	TRBJ1-5	CASSRGTGSNQPQHF	TGTGCCAGCAGCCGGGGGACAGGTAGCAATCAGCCCCAGCATTTT
TRBV5-4	.	few	TRBJ1-1	CASSLDIPPSEAFF	TGTGCCAGCAGCTTGGATATCCCCCCCTCTGAAGCTTTCTTT
TRBV2	.	.	TRBJ1-1	CASSQGEAGEAFF	TGTGCCAGCAGTCAGGGTGAAGCGGGGGAAGCTTTCTTT
TRBV27	.	.	TRBJ2-6	CASSPGGISGANVLTF	TGTGCCAGCAGCCCAGGGGGGATCTCTGGGGCCAACGTCCTGACTTTC
TRBV11-3	TRBD1	.	TRBJ2-1	CASSPFRDRNNEQFF	TGTGCCAGCAGCCCATTCCGGGACAGAAACAATGAGCAGTTCTTC
TRBV28	.	.	TRBJ1-2	CASSSRGYRYGYTF	TGTGCCAGCAGCTCTCGAGGGTATAGATATGGCTACACCTTC
TRBV4-2	.	once	TRBJ2-2	CASSQEGEAEDTGELFF	TGTGCCAGCAGCCAAGAGGGGGAGGCGGAGGACACCGGGGAGCTGTTTTTT
TRBV7-9	.	few	TRBJ1-3	CASSSLFAGNTIYF	TGTGCCAGCAGCTCACTTTTTGCTGGAAACACCATATATTTT
TRBV7-9	TRBD1	.	TRBJ1-1	CASSYRGRGTEAFF	TGTGCCAGCAGCTACAGGGGGCGCGGGACTGAAGCTTTCTTT
TRBV5-1	TRBD2	.	TRBJ2-3	CASSPEGRGGTDTQYF	TGCGCCAGCAGCCCCGAAGGGCGGGGGGGCACAGATACGCAGTATTTT
TRBV5-4	TRBD1	.	TRBJ1-2	CASSYGTGRDYGYTF	TGTGCCAGCAGCTACGGGACAGGAAGGGACTATGGCTACACCTTC
TRBV7-9	TRBD1	.	TRBJ1-1	CSSSPGTGVMNTEAFF	TGTTCCAGCAGCCCCGGGACAGGGGTAATGAACACTGAAGCTTTCTTT
TRBV7-9	.	.	TRBJ2-3	CSSSFREADTQYF	TGTTCCAGCAGCTTTAGGGAGGCAGATACGCAGTATTTT
TRBV9	TRBD2	.	TRBJ2-1	CASSALPGLGWNEQFF	TGTGCCAGCAGCGCTCTCCCGGGACTAGGATGGAATGAGCAGTTCTTC
TRBV19	.	few	TRBJ1-1	CASTKLGTVNTEAFF	TGTGCCAGTACCAAACTGGGCACGGTGAACACTGAAGCTTTCTTT
TRBV14	TRBD1	.	TRBJ2-7	CASSQETGSPYEQYF	TGTGCCAGCAGCCAGGAGACAGGGAGTCCCTACGAGCAGTACTTC
TRBV6-4	.	.	TRBJ1-5	CASSDPPRRVHASRQPQHF	TGTGCCAGCAGTGACCCTCCCAGGCGGGTCCATGCCTCAAGGCAGCCCCAGCATTTT
TRBV27	TRBD2	.	TRBJ2-5	CASSLSSGRASEQYF	TGTGCCAGCAGTTTATCTAGCGGGAGGGCCAGTGAGCAGTACTTC
TRBV5-1	TRBD1	.	TRBJ1-3	CASSLTGGSDGNTIYF	TGCGCCAGCAGCTTGACAGGGGGTTCGGATGGAAACACCATATATTTT
TRBV7-2	.	.	TRBJ1-1	CASSFTGPKALNTEAFF	TGTGCCAGCAGCTTTACCGGTCCCAAGGCACTAAACACTGAAGCTTTCTTT
TRBV28	.	.	TRBJ2-2	CASTPLARGTGELFF	TGTGCCAGCACGCCCTTGGCCCGAGGCACCGGGGAGCTGTTTTTT
TRBV6-5	TRBD2	.	TRBJ2-1	CASSRGLAVYNEQFF	TGTGCCAGCAGCAGGGGACTAGCGGTTTACAATGAGCAGTTCTTC
TRBV5-1	.	.	TRBJ2-7	CASSPEDGAYEQYF	TGCGCCAGCAGCCCGGAGGACGGAGCCTACGAGCAGTACTTC
TRBV7-2	TRBD1	.	TRBJ2-2	CASSTRQGSGTGELFF	TGTGCCAGCAGCACCAGACAGGGGTCGGGCACCGGGGAGCTGTTTTTT
TRBV21-1	.	.	TRBJ2-5	CASSPDGQKETQYF	TGTGCCAGCAGTCCCGACGGACAGAAAGAGACCCAGTACTTC
TRBV19	.	.	TRBJ1-1	CASSIHRRGEAFF	TGTGCCAGTAGTATTCACAGGAGAGGTGAAGCTTTCTTT
TRBV11-1	TRBD1	once	TRBJ1-1	CASSLVGTGGFGTEAFF	TGTGCCAGCAGCTTAGTAGGGACAGGGGGTTTCGGAACTGAAGCTTTCTTT
TRBV5-1	TRBD2	.	TRBJ2-5	CASSTTLAGGQETQYF	TGCGCCAGCAGCACTACCCTAGCGGGGGGGCAAGAGACCCAGTACTTC
TRBV7-2	TRBD1	.	TRBJ2-5	CASSLAEGAGQETQYF	TGTGCCAGCAGCCTCGCCGAGGGGGCTGGGCAAGAGACCCAGTACTTC
TRBV2	TRBD1	.	TRBJ1-4	CASSANRGRGEKLFF	TGTGCCAGCAGCGCGAACAGGGGGCGGGGAGAAAAACTGTTTTTT
TRBV6-4	.	once	TRBJ2-3	CASSVEVTDTQYF	TGTGCCAGCAGTGTAGAAGTAACAGATACGCAGTATTTT
TRBV4-3	.	.	TRBJ2-1	CASSQERSAYNEQFF	TGCGCCAGCAGCCAAGAAAGATCGGCCTACAATGAGCAGTTCTTC
TRBV27	TRBD1	.	TRBJ1-5	CASSLQGAVAQPQHF	TGTGCCAGCAGCTTACAGGGGGCAGTCGCTCAGCCCCAGCATTTT
TRBV5-1	.	.	TRBJ1-1	CASSLGPSSNTEAFF	TGCGCCAGCAGCTTGGGTCCGTCTTCGAACACTGAAGCTTTCTTT